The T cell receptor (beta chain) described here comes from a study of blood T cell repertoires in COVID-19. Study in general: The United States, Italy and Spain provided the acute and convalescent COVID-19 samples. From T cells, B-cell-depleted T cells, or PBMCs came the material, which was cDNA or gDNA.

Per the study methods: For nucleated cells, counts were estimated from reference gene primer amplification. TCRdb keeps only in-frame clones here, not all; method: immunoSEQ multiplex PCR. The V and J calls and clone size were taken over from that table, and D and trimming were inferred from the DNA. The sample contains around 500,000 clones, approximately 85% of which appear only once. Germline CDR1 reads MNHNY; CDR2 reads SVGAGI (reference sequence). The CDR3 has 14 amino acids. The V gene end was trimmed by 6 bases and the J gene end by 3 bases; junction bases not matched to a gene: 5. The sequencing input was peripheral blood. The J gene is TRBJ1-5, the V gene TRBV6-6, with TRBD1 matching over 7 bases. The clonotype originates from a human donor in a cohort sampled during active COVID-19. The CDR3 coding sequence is TGTGCCAGCAGGCCGGGACAGTCCAATCAGCCCCAGCATTTT. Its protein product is CASRPGQSNQPQHF.